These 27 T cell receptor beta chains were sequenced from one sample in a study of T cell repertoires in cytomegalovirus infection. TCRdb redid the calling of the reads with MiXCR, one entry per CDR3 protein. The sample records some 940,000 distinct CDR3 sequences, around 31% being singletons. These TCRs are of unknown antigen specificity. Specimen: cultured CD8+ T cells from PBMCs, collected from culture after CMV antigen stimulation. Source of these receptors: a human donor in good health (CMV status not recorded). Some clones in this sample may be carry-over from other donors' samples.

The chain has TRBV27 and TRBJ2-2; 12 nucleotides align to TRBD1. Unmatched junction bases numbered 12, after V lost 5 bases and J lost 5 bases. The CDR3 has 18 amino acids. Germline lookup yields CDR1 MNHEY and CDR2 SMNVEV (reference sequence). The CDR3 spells CASSTSDRDRGRTGELFF. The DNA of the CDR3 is TGTGCCAGCAGTACCTCAGACCGGGACAGGGGGCGAACCGGGGAGCTGTTTTTT.

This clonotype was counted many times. CDR3 residues: CASSLGVRTEAFF. Here the CDR3 DNA reads TGTGCCAGCAGCTTAGGGGTTCGGACTGAAGCTTTCTTT. The chain joins TRBV7-8 to TRBJ1-1; the D is unclear. Trimming pared 1 base from V and 5 bases from J, leaving 8 bases between. The CDR3 sequence is 13 residues long. Germline V gene sequence: CDR1 SGHVS, CDR2 FQNEAQ.

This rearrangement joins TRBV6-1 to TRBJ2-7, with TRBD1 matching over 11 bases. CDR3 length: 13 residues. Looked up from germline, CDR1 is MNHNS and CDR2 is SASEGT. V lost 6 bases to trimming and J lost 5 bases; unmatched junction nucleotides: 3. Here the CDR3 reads CASRDRGPDEQYF. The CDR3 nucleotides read TGTGCCAGCAGGGACAGGGGGCCGGACGAGCAGTACTTC.

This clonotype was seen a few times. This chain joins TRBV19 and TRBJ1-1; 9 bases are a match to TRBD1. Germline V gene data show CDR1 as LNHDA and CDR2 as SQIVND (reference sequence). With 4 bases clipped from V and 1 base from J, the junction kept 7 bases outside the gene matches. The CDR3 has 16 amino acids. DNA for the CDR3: TGTGCCAGTAGTACCCTCTACAGGGGGCCGAACACTGAAGCTTTCTTT. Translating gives CASSTLYRGPNTEAFF.

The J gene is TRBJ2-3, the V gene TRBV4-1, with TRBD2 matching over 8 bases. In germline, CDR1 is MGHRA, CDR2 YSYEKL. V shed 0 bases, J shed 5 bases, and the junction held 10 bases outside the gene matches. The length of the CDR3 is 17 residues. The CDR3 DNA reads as TGCGCCAGCAGCCAAGATCCGAGCGGGGGATCTGAAGATACGCAGTATTTT. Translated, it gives CASSQDPSGGSEDTQYF.

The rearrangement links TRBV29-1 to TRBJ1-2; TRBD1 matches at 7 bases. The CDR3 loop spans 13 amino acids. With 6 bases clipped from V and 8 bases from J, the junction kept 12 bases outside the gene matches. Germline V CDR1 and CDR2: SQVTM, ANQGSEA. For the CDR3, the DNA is TGCAGCGTGGGCGACAGGGAATTGAGAGGCTACACCTTC. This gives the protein CSVGDRELRGYTF. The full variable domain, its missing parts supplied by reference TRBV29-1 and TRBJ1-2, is SAVISQKPSRDICQRGTSLTIQCQVDSQVTMMFWYRQQPGQSLTLIATANQGSEATYESGFVIDKFPISRPNLTFSTLTVSNMSPEDSSIYLCSVGDRELRGYTFGSGTRLTVV.

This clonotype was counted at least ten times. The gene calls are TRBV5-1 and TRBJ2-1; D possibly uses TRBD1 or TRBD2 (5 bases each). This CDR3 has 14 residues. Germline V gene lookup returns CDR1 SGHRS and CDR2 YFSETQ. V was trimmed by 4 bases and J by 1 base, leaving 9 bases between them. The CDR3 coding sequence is TGCGCCAGCAGCCCCGGGGCTTCCTACAATGAGCAGTTCTTC. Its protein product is CASSPGASYNEQFF.

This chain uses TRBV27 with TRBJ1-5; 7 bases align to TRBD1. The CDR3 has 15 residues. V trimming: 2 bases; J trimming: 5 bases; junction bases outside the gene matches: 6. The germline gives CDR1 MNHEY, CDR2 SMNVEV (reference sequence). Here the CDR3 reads CASSLRQGLDQPQHF. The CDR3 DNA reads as TGTGCCAGCAGTTTAAGACAGGGATTAGATCAGCCCCAGCATTTT.

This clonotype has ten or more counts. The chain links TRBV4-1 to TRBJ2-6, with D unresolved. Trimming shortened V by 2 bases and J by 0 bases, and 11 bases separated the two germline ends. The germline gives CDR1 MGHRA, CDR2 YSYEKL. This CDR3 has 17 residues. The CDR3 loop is CASSQPDGHSGANVLTF. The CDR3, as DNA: TGCGCCAGCAGCCAACCGGACGGGCACTCTGGGGCCAACGTCCTGACTTTC.

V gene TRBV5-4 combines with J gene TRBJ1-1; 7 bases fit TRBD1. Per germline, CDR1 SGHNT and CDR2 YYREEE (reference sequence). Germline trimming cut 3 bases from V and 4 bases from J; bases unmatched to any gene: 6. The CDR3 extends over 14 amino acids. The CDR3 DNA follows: TGTGCCAGCAGCTCCACAGGGGCGGCCACTGAAGCTTTCTTT. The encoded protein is CASSSTGAATEAFF.

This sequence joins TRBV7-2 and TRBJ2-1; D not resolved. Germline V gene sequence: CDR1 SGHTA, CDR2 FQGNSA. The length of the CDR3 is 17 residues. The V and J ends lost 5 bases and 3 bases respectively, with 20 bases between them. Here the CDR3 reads CASSPWPQEEHYNEQFF. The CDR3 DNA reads TGTGCCAGCAGCCCCTGGCCTCAAGAAGAACACTACAATGAGCAGTTCTTC.

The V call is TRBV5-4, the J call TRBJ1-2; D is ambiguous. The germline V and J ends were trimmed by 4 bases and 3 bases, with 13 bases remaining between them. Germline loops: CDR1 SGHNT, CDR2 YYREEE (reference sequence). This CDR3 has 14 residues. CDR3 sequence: CASSLNGPDYGYTF. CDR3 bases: TGTGCCAGCAGCCTGAACGGCCCTGACTATGGCTACACCTTC. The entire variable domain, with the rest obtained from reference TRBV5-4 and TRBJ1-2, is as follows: ETGVTQSPTHLIKTRGQQVTLRCSSQSGHNTVSWYQQALGQGPQFIFQYYREEENGRGNFPPRFSGLQFPNYSSELNVNALELDDSALYLCASSLNGPDYGYTFGSGTRLTVV.

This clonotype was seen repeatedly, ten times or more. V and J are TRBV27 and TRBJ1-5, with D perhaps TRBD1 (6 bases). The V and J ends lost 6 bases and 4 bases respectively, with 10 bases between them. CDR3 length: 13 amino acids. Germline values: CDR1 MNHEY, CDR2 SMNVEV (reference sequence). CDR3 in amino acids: CASSSTGNQPQHF. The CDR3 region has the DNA TGTGCCAGCAGCTCTACAGGGAATCAGCCCCAGCATTTT.

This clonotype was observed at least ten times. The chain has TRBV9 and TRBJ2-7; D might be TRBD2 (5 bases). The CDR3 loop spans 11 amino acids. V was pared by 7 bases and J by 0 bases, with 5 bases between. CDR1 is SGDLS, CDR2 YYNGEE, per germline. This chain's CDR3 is CASGSSYEQYF. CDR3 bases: TGTGCCAGCGGGAGCTCCTACGAGCAGTACTTC.

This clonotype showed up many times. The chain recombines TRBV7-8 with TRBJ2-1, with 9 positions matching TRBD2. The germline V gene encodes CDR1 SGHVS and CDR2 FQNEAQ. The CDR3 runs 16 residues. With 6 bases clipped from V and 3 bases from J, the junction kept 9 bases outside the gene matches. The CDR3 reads CASSPTLAGYYNEQFF. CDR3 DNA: TGTGCCAGCAGTCCAACCCTAGCGGGGTACTACAATGAGCAGTTCTTC.

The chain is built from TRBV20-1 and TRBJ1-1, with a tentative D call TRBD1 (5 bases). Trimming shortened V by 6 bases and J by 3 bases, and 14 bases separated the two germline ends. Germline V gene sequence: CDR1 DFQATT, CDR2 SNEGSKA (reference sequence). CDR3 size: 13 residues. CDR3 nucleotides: TGCAGTGCCTTCAGGGAGACGGACACTGAAGCTTTCTTT. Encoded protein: CSAFRETDTEAFF.

The CDR3 spells CASSSSAGGYEQYV. The CDR3 DNA reads TGTGCCAGCAGCTCTTCTGCAGGGGGATACGAGCAGTACGTC. This chain joins TRBV7-6 and TRBJ2-7; TRBD1 aligns across 7 bases. The CDR3 consists of 14 residues. Germline-derived CDR1 and CDR2 are SGHVS and FNYEAQ. Trimming took 4 bases from V and 4 from J; bases not matched to a gene: 7.

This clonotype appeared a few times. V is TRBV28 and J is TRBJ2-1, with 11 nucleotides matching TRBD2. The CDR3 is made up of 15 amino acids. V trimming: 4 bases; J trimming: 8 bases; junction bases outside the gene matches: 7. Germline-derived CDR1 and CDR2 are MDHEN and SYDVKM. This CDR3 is CASSSGLAAGYEQFF. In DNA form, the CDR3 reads TGTGCCAGCAGTTCGGGACTAGCGGCGGGGTATGAGCAGTTCTTC. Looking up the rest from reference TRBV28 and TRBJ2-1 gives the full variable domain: DVKVTQSSRYLVKRTGEKVFLECVQDMDHENMFWYRQDPGLGLRLIYFSYDVKMKEKGDIPEGYSVSREKKERFSLILESASTNQTSMYLCASSSGLAAGYEQFFGPGTRLTVL.

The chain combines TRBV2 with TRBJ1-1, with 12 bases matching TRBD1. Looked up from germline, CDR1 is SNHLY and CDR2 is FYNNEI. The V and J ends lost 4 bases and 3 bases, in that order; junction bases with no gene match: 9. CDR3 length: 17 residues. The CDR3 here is CASSVRRDRGLDTEAFF. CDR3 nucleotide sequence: TGTGCCAGCAGTGTGAGGAGGGACAGGGGGCTGGACACTGAAGCTTTCTTT.

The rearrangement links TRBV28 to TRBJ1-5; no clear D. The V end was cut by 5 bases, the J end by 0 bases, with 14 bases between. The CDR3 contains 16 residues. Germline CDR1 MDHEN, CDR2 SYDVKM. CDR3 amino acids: CASSQSVEDSNQPQHF. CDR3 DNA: TGTGCCAGCAGTCAATCTGTTGAGGATAGCAATCAGCCCCAGCATTTT.

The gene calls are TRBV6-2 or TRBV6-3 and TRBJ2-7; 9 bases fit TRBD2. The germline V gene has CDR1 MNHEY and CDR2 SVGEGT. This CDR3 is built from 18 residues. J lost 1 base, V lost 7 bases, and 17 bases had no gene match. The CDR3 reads CASTPDSLAGVSSYEQYF. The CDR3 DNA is TGTGCCAGCACCCCGGACTCCTTAGCGGGGGTTTCTTCCTACGAGCAGTACTTC.

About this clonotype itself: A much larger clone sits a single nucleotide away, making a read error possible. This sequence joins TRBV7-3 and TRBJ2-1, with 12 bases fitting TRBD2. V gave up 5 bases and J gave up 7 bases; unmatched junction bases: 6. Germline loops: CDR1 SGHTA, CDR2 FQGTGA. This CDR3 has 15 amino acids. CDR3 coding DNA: TGTGCCAGCAGCCGCACTAGCGGGGGGACTAATGAGCAGTTCTTC. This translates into CASSRTSGGTNEQFF.

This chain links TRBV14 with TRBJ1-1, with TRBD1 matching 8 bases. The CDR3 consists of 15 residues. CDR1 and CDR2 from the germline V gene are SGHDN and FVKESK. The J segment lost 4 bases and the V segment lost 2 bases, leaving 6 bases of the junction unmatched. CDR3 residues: CASSQFGDRRTEAFF. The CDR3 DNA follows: TGTGCCAGCAGCCAATTTGGGGACAGGCGCACTGAAGCTTTCTTT.

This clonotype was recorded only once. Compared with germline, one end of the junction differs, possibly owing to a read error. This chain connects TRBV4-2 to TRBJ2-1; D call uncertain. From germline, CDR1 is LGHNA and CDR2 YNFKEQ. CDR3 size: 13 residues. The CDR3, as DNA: TGTGTCAGCAGCCAAGAGGAATGGGATGAGCAGTTCTTC. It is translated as CVSSQEEWDEQFF.

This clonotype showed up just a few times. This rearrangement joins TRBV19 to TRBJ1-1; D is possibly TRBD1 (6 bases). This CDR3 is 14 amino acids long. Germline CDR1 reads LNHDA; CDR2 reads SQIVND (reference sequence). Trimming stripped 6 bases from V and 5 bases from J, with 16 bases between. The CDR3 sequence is CASSPRGARTEAFF. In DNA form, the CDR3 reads TGTGCCAGTAGCCCGCGGGGGGCTCGAACTGAAGCTTTCTTT.

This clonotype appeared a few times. The CDR3 sequence is CASSLETAVGQPQHF. The CDR3 region has the DNA TGTGCCAGCAGCTTAGAGACGGCAGTCGGCCAGCCCCAGCATTTT. The V call is TRBV7-2, the J call TRBJ1-5; D call uncertain. Germline V gene data show CDR1 as SGHTA and CDR2 as FQGNSA. There are 15 residues in the CDR3. V was clipped by 1 base and J by 7 bases, with 14 bases between them.

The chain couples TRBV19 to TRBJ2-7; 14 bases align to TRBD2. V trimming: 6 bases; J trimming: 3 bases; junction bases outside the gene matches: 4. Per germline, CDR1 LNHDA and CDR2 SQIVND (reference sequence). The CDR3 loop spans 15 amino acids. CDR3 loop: CASRTSGGEVYEQYF. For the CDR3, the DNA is TGTGCCAGTAGGACTAGCGGGGGGGAGGTCTACGAGCAGTACTTC.